This paragraph reports one TCR beta chain. These data belong to a study of CD8 T cells in Susac syndrome. Trimming took 0 bases from V and 7 from J, leaving 16 bases between them. This CDR3 comprises 15 residues. CDR1 and CDR2 from the germline V gene are GTSNPN and SVGIG (reference sequence). Roughly 0.45 to 1 ug RNA was reverse transcribed with random hexamers. TCRdb reprocessed the immunoSEQ multiplex PCR reads with MiXCR, giving one entry per CDR3 protein. The sample lists a few hundred thousand distinct CDR3 sequences, around nine tenths occurring once. Peripheral blood CD8+ and CD4+ T cells were profiled by TCR beta sequencing. The patients serving as multiple sclerosis controls were treatment-naive. They had stable or active relapsing-remitting disease and fulfilled revised McDonald criteria.

The TCR was taken from a human donor with multiple sclerosis. The chain uses TRBV30 and TRBJ1-5; tentative D call: TRBD1 (6 bases). What was sequenced was CD8+ T cells from PBMCs. DNA of the CDR3: TGTGCCTGGAGTGTAGGGGTGGGGGCTCGGCAGCCCCAGCATTTT. Its translation is CAWSVGVGARQPQHF.